This T cell receptor (beta chain) was identified during a study of PD-1 blockade in classical Hodgkin lymphoma. Findings and limits, study-wide: Patients starting nivolumab less than 1 year after ASCT had lower diversity and were excluded from later analyses.

No patient escaped relapse after autologous stem cell transplantation, and brentuximab vedotin exposure varied. By magnetic negative selection, CD4+ T cells were purified from thawed PBMCs. Data came from immunoSEQ multiplex PCR; TCRdb stores just in-frame clones and leaves some out. Among approximately 28,000 clones listed, about 80% were seen once. This CDR3 spans 14 amino acids. J lost 3 bases, V lost 6 bases, and 8 bases had no gene match. The V gene's germline CDR1 is MNHNS and CDR2 SASEGT. A word on this clone: Its target is unknown.

The chain links TRBV6-1 to TRBJ2-7; 7 positions match TRBD1. This receptor was identified in a human donor with classical Hodgkin lymphoma. Sample: CD4+ T cells from blood, taken at baseline. The CDR3 region is CASSVTGIVYEQYF. CDR3 DNA: TGTGCCAGCAGCGTGACAGGGATCGTCTACGAGCAGTACTTC.